The 22 T cell receptor beta chains reported below all come from one sample, sequenced in a study of blood T cell repertoires in COVID-19. Profiled with immunoSEQ multiplex PCR; TCRdb holds only in-frame clones, not every one. This sample yields under 200,000 clones, of which 79% are seen a single time; approximately 15% belongs to the top ten. The sequencing sample was made of peripheral blood. These TCRs come from a man in his sixties with active or convalescent COVID-19.

The rearrangement uses TRBV11-2 and TRBJ1-1, with 7 bases lining up with TRBD1. CDR1 is SGHAT, CDR2 FQNNGV, per germline. This CDR3 has 15 residues. The trim removed 5 bases at V and 2 bases at J, leaving 8 bases unmatched. The CDR3 is CASSPEQGPNTEAFF. The CDR3 DNA reads TGTGCCAGCAGCCCCGAACAGGGGCCTAACACTGAAGCTTTCTTT.

The chain has TRBV5-1 and TRBJ2-1; 11 nucleotides agree with TRBD2. Germline V gives CDR1 SGHRS, CDR2 YFSETQ. Trimming removed 4 bases from V and 10 bases from J; junction bases left unmatched: 13. The CDR3 contains 16 residues. DNA of the CDR3: TGCGCCAGCAGCGTGGGGGGACTAGCGGTGGTCGGGGAGCAGTTCTTC. This gives the protein CASSVGGLAVVGEQFF.

The J gene is TRBJ2-3, the V gene TRBV7-3, with a possible D match to TRBD1 (6 bases). The V end lost 1 base, the J end lost 4 bases, and 12 bases lay between the germline ends. CDR1 is SGHTA, CDR2 FQGTGA, per germline. The CDR3 covers 15 residues. The CDR3 DNA is TGTGCCAGCAGCTTAAACGGCCAGGGGTCAGATACGCAGTATTTT. Residues: CASSLNGQGSDTQYF.

This clone occurred a few times. Here the CDR3 reads CASSLGLAGGDTQYF. The CDR3 region has the DNA TGTGCCAGCAGCTTAGGGCTAGCGGGAGGTGATACGCAGTATTTT. The chain recombines TRBV7-9 with TRBJ2-3; 11 nucleotides line up with TRBD2. V lost 1 base, J lost 6 bases, and 3 bases stayed unmatched. Looked up from germline, CDR1 is SEHNR and CDR2 is FQNEAQ (reference sequence). The CDR3 extends over 15 amino acids. Combining the CDR3 with reference TRBV7-9 and TRBJ2-3 gives the whole variable domain DTGVSQNPRHKITKRGQNVTFRCDPISEHNRLYWYRQTLGQGPEFLTYFQNEAQLEKSRLLSDRFSAERPKGSFSTLEIQRTEQGDSAMYLCASSLGLAGGDTQYFGPGTRLTVL.

The genes are TRBV5-1 and TRBJ2-7; tentatively, D is TRBD1 (6 bases). Germline-derived CDR1 and CDR2 are SGHRS and YFSETQ. V lost 3 bases and J 3 bases, leaving 16 bases between the germline ends. This CDR3 region has 15 residues. CDR3 in amino acids: CASSSSTGRGYEQYF. In DNA, the CDR3 is TGCGCCAGCAGCTCATCGACAGGAAGAGGCTACGAGCAGTACTTC.

The CDR3 DNA reads TGTGCCATCAGTGGGGCAGTCTACGAGCAGTACTTC. Its translation: CAISGAVYEQYF. The rearrangement joins TRBV10-3 to TRBJ2-7; no definite D call. The CDR3 totals 12 residues. V lost 4 bases and J 3 bases, leaving 7 bases between the germline ends. Germline values: CDR1 ENHRY, CDR2 SYGVKD.

This clone came up a few times. The chain is built from TRBV6-5 and TRBJ2-1, with D possibly TRBD2 on 5 matching bases. The germline CDR1 and CDR2 sequences are MNHEY and SVGAGI. V was cut by 2 bases and J by 8 bases, with 16 bases left in between. The CDR3 sequence is 15 residues long. CDR3 protein: CASSYGERLKDEQFF. The CDR3 DNA follows: TGTGCCAGCAGTTACGGCGAGCGGCTTAAAGATGAGCAGTTCTTC.

This chain connects TRBV29-1 to TRBJ2-7, with D tentatively TRBD2 (5 bases). Per the germline V gene, CDR1 is SQVTM and CDR2 is ANQGSEA. V lost 7 bases to trimming and J lost 0 bases, with 10 bases between them. The CDR3 contains 12 residues. This CDR3 reads CSGLDYSYEQYF. The DNA for the CDR3 is TGCAGCGGCCTAGACTACTCCTACGAGCAGTACTTC.

This clone was detected a few times. This chain links TRBV7-3 with TRBJ1-6, with D uncertain. The CDR3 is 19 amino acids. V dropped 3 bases and J dropped 0 bases, with 18 bases sitting between them. Germline V CDR1 and CDR2: SGHTA, FQGTGA. CDR3 protein: CASSLRRDGKDSYNSPLHF. The CDR3 DNA is TGTGCCAGCAGCTTGAGGCGGGATGGAAAAGACTCCTATAATTCACCCCTCCACTTT.

The rearrangement links TRBV24-1 to TRBJ2-5; unclear D gene. V lost 7 bases to trimming and J lost 4 bases, with 12 bases between them. Germline V gene sequence: CDR1 KGHDR, CDR2 SFDVKD. The CDR3 totals 13 residues. The CDR3 protein is CATSRRSPETQYF. The CDR3 DNA follows: TGTGCCACCAGCCGTAGGAGTCCAGAGACCCAGTACTTC.

There are a few counts of this clone. The CDR3 here is CASSIAQGGELFF. The DNA of the CDR3 is TGTGCCAGTAGTATAGCGCAGGGCGGGGAGCTGTTTTTT. This sequence joins TRBV19 and TRBJ2-2; perhaps TRBD1 as D (5 bases). V was trimmed by 1 base and J by 7 bases, leaving 7 bases between them. This CDR3 is 13 amino acids long. Germline V CDR1 and CDR2: LNHDA, SQIVND (reference sequence).

The chain recombines TRBV28 with TRBJ1-2; TRBD1 matches at 12 bases. The CDR3 spans 15 residues. Unmatched junction bases numbered 8, after V lost 5 bases and J lost 7 bases. Per germline, CDR1 MDHEN and CDR2 SYDVKM. The CDR3 bases are TGTGCCAGCAGTAGACCGGGACAGGGGGCTCTTGGCTACACCTTC. Translated, it gives CASSRPGQGALGYTF.

The V gene is TRBV5-5, the J gene TRBJ1-1; D call uncertain. V lost 4 bases and J 0 bases, leaving 13 bases between the germline ends. The V gene's germline CDR1 is SGHKS and CDR2 YYEKEE (reference sequence). There are 15 residues in the CDR3. CDR3 protein: CASSLLAGLNTEAFF. As DNA, the CDR3 is TGTGCCAGCAGCCTACTCGCGGGGTTGAACACTGAAGCTTTCTTT.

The CDR3 spells CSVIPYGQEAFF. As DNA, the CDR3 is TGCAGCGTGATACCTTACGGACAGGAAGCTTTCTTT. V usage is TRBV29-1 and J usage is TRBJ1-1, with a tentative D call TRBD1 (6 bases). Trimming cost V 6 bases and J 8 bases, with 16 bases left between them. The CDR3 has 12 amino acids. CDR1 is SQVTM and CDR2 is ANQGSEA in the germline V gene. Using reference TRBV29-1 and TRBJ1-1 for the parts outside the CDR3, the full variable domain is SAVISQKPSRDICQRGTSLTIQCQVDSQVTMMFWYRQQPGQSLTLIATANQGSEATYESGFVIDKFPISRPNLTFSTLTVSNMSPEDSSIYLCSVIPYGQEAFFGQGTRLTVV.

The rearrangement links TRBV13 to TRBJ1-6; weak D call: TRBD1 (5 bases). V lost 2 bases and J 9 bases, leaving 11 bases between the germline ends. This CDR3 comprises 14 residues. CDR1 and CDR2 from the germline V gene are PRHDT and FYEKMQ (reference sequence). The CDR3 spells CASSLKGRASPLHF. Here the CDR3 DNA reads TGTGCCAGCAGCTTAAAGGGGCGAGCTTCACCCCTCCACTTT.

This clone showed up just a few times. The CDR3 region has the DNA TGTGCCACCAGGCCAACCCGGAGCGGGACGAACACCGGGGAGCTGTTTTTT. Its protein is CATRPTRSGTNTGELFF. V and J are TRBV24-1 and TRBJ2-2; 7 nucleotides match TRBD2. Germline V lookup: CDR1 KGHDR, CDR2 SFDVKD. The CDR3 spans 17 residues. V shed 7 bases, J shed 0 bases, and the junction held 10 bases outside the gene matches.

This clone was observed once. V and J are TRBV2 and TRBJ1-4, with TRBD1 matching over 8 bases. V dropped 6 bases and J dropped 4; count of bases not matched to a gene: 4. This CDR3 spans 14 amino acids. Germline V CDR1 and CDR2: SNHLY, FYNNEI. The CDR3 DNA is TGTGCCAGCAGACAGGGGGAGAGTAATGAAAAACTGTTTTTT. Translated, it gives CASRQGESNEKLFF.

The chain carries TRBV10-3 and TRBJ2-6, with 10 nucleotides matching TRBD1. Per germline, CDR1 ENHRY and CDR2 SYGVKD. After removal of 6 bases from V and 0 bases from J, the junction contained 8 bases not matched to a gene. This CDR3 region has 18 residues. Here the CDR3 reads CAIRAGTGAHSGANVLTF. For the CDR3, the DNA is TGTGCCATCAGGGCCGGGACAGGGGCACACTCTGGGGCCAACGTCCTGACTTTC.

This clone appeared once. The chain's CDR3 is CASTSRQDNTGELFF. The DNA of the CDR3 is TGCGCCAGCACCAGCCGACAAGATAACACCGGGGAGCTGTTTTTT. The rearrangement joins TRBV5-1 to TRBJ2-2; no definite D call. This CDR3 has 15 residues. Trimming stripped 6 bases from V and 2 bases from J, with 14 bases between. Germline CDR1 is SGHRS and CDR2 is YFSETQ.

The chain links TRBV3-1 (or the pseudogene TRBV3-2) to TRBJ2-7; D is unresolved. V was trimmed by 0 bases and J by 3 bases, leaving 12 bases between them. Germline CDR1 is LGHDT and CDR2 is YNNKEL (reference sequence). The CDR3 spans 15 residues. The CDR3 DNA follows: TGTGCCAGCAGCCAAGATCTCTACGCGGACTACGAGCAGTACTTC. Amino acid sequence: CASSQDLYADYEQYF.

The J gene is TRBJ1-1, the V gene TRBV28; D is perhaps TRBD1 (6 bases). Germline V gene sequence: CDR1 MDHEN, CDR2 SYDVKM. The CDR3 length is 16 residues. V shed 6 bases and J shed 3 bases, with 20 bases lying between them. CDR3: CASSLGGGGADTEAFF. DNA for the CDR3: TGTGCCAGCAGCCTGGGAGGGGGGGGTGCGGACACTGAAGCTTTCTTT.

Here the CDR3 reads CASQLGGGLNTGELFF. The CDR3 region has the DNA TGTGCCAGCCAGCTGGGCGGAGGGTTGAACACCGGGGAGCTGTTTTTT. The chain has TRBV18 and TRBJ2-2, with TRBD2 as a possible D gene (6 bases). The CDR3 has 16 amino acids. V was shortened by 8 bases and J by 1 base, with 17 bases between the two germline ends. Looked up from germline, CDR1 is KGHSH and CDR2 is LQKENI.